This record covers a single TCR beta chain. The sample originates from a study of technical replicates of blood from several donors. V dropped 3 bases and J dropped 5; count of bases not matched to a gene: 10. The CDR3 covers 14 residues. CDR1 is GTSNPN, CDR2 SVGIG, per germline (reference sequence). Sequencing used immunoSEQ multiplex PCR; TCRdb keeps in-frame clones, though not all of them. The sample includes tens of thousands of clones, over 95% seen only once; the top ten take 0.22%. The V gene is TRBV30, the J gene TRBJ2-7, with 7 positions matching TRBD1. The source of this sequence is a human donor in good health. Sequenced material: T cells isolated from PBMCs. In nucleotides, the CDR3 is TGTGCCTGGAGATTGACAGGGTCGATAAACGAGCAGTACTTC. Translating gives CAWRLTGSINEQYF.